This record concerns one T cell receptor (beta chain) sequence. Trimming stripped 9 bases from V and 5 bases from J, with 13 bases between. The CDR3 runs to 12 residues. The sample originates from a study of blood T cell repertoires in COVID-19. Authors' analysis steps: Estimation of nucleated cell counts was performed using reference gene primer amplification. Using immunoSEQ multiplex PCR, the repertoire was profiled, and TCRdb retains in-frame clones only, with some absent. D and trimming were read from the DNA, whereas the V and J calls and clone size are those reported in that table. Of under 250,000 clones in the sample, 75% to 85% are singletons; the top ten hold around 5.9%.

V gene TRBV12-3 or TRBV12-4 combines with J gene TRBJ1-1; perhaps TRBD1 as D (5 bases). The sequence came from a human donor in a cohort sampled during active COVID-19. The sequencing sample was made of peripheral blood. The CDR3 loop reads CARNGGGTEAFF. In nucleotides, the CDR3 is TGTGCCAGAAACGGGGGTGGGACTGAAGCTTTCTTT.